A selection of T cell receptor beta chains follows, all from one sample in a study of CD8 T cells in Susac syndrome. TCRdb ran MiXCR on the immunoSEQ multiplex PCR reads and lists one entry per CDR3 protein. The sample records roughly 89,000 distinct CDR3 sequences, around 96% being singletons. The sample was CD8+ T cells from PBMCs. The receptors come from a human donor with Susac syndrome. Both conserved end residues are part of each CDR3. The D gene is left open where the match is weak. Clone size is not always given. Where it is, it says once, few, many or a class for expanded clones.

abundance: .
v_gene: TRBV29-1
j_gene: TRBJ1-1
d_gene: .
CDR3aa: CSVYGLNTEAFF
CDR3nt: TGCAGCGTTTATGGACTGAACACTGAAGCTTTCTTT

abundance: few
v_gene: TRBV6-1
j_gene: TRBJ2-5
d_gene: TRBD2
CDR3aa: CASSATSGGADTQYF
CDR3nt: TGTGCCAGCAGTGCAACTAGCGGGGGGGCGGATACCCAGTACTTC

abundance: .
v_gene: TRBV14
j_gene: TRBJ1-1
d_gene: .
CDR3aa: CASSQGNREAFF
CDR3nt: TGTGCCAGCAGCCAAGGGAACAGGGAAGCTTTCTTT

abundance: .
v_gene: TRBV20-1
j_gene: TRBJ1-2
d_gene: TRBD1
CDR3aa: CSAPGKGASPINGYTF
CDR3nt: TGCAGTGCTCCGGGGAAGGGGGCCTCCCCAATCAATGGCTACACCTTC

abundance: .
v_gene: TRBV6-5
j_gene: TRBJ2-7
d_gene: .
CDR3aa: CASSPGSFYEQYF
CDR3nt: TGTGCCAGCAGCCCAGGTAGTTTCTACGAGCAGTACTTC

abundance: .
v_gene: TRBV7-6
j_gene: TRBJ2-6
d_gene: .
CDR3aa: CASSLDRTNVLTF
CDR3nt: TGTGCCAGCAGCTTAGATCGGACCAACGTCCTGACTTTC

abundance: .
v_gene: TRBV4-2
j_gene: TRBJ2-7
d_gene: TRBD2
CDR3aa: CASSQGVAGGTYEQYF
CDR3nt: TGTGCCAGCAGCCAAGGGGTCGCGGGGGGAACTTACGAGCAGTACTTC

abundance: .
v_gene: TRBV16
j_gene: TRBJ1-5
d_gene: TRBD1
CDR3aa: CASSQWAGGPTNQPQHF
CDR3nt: TGTGCCAGCAGCCAGTGGGCAGGGGGCCCCACCAATCAGCCCCAGCATTTT

abundance: .
v_gene: TRBV29-1
j_gene: TRBJ1-2
d_gene: TRBD1
CDR3aa: CSVEDKGARGMDGYTF
CDR3nt: TGCAGCGTTGAAGATAAAGGGGCCAGGGGGATGGATGGCTACACCTTC

abundance: .
v_gene: TRBV28
j_gene: TRBJ2-1
d_gene: TRBD2
CDR3aa: CASSERGSSYNEQFF
CDR3nt: TGTGCCAGCAGTGAGCGGGGGAGCTCCTACAATGAGCAGTTCTTC

abundance: .
v_gene: TRBV30
j_gene: TRBJ2-7
d_gene: .
CDR3aa: CAWSGENEQYF
CDR3nt: TGTGCCTGGAGTGGGGAGAACGAGCAGTACTTC

abundance: .
v_gene: TRBV20-1
j_gene: TRBJ1-1
d_gene: .
CDR3aa: CSAFSLDTEAFF
CDR3nt: TGCAGTGCTTTTAGTTTGGACACTGAAGCTTTCTTT

abundance: .
v_gene: TRBV3-1
j_gene: TRBJ1-6
d_gene: .
CDR3aa: CASSRLQTNSPLHF
CDR3nt: TGTGCCAGCAGCCGATTGCAGACTAATTCACCCCTCCACTTT

abundance: .
v_gene: TRBV20-1
j_gene: TRBJ2-7
d_gene: TRBD1
CDR3aa: CSAAPGQLSSYEQYF
CDR3nt: TGCAGTGCTGCCCCGGGACAGCTAAGCTCCTACGAGCAGTACTTC

abundance: .
v_gene: TRBV12-3/TRBV12-4
j_gene: TRBJ1-5
d_gene: TRBD1
CDR3aa: CASSSWTGGMNNQPQHF
CDR3nt: TGTGCCAGCAGTTCCTGGACAGGGGGGATGAACAATCAGCCCCAGCATTTT

abundance: .
v_gene: TRBV4-2
j_gene: TRBJ1-5
d_gene: TRBD1
CDR3aa: CASSPQGADQPQHF
CDR3nt: TGTGCCAGCAGCCCACAGGGGGCCGATCAGCCCCAGCATTTT

abundance: .
v_gene: TRBV12-3/TRBV12-4
j_gene: TRBJ2-5
d_gene: .
CDR3aa: CASSFWPDQETQYF
CDR3nt: TGTGCCAGCAGTTTTTGGCCCGACCAAGAGACCCAGTACTTC

abundance: .
v_gene: TRBV28
j_gene: TRBJ2-5
d_gene: TRBD1
CDR3aa: CASTPRGQGSHGETQYF
CDR3nt: TGTGCCAGCACCCCTAGGGGACAGGGCTCCCACGGGGAGACCCAGTACTTC

abundance: .
v_gene: TRBV20-1
j_gene: TRBJ2-1
d_gene: .
CDR3aa: CSARPQGLHEQFF
CDR3nt: TGCAGTGCTAGACCTCAGGGTCTGCATGAGCAGTTCTTC

abundance: .
v_gene: TRBV5-6
j_gene: TRBJ2-7
d_gene: .
CDR3aa: CASSQIRAYEQYF
CDR3nt: TGTGCCAGCAGCCAGATCCGAGCCTACGAGCAGTACTTC

abundance: once
v_gene: TRBV4-3
j_gene: TRBJ2-7
d_gene: .
CDR3aa: CASSQVTGSYEQYF
CDR3nt: TGCGCCAGCAGCCAAGTAACAGGCTCCTACGAGCAGTACTTC

abundance: .
v_gene: TRBV7-2
j_gene: TRBJ2-1
d_gene: .
CDR3aa: CASSLDYWDEQFF
CDR3nt: TGTGCCAGCAGCTTAGACTACTGGGATGAGCAGTTCTTC

abundance: .
v_gene: TRBV7-9
j_gene: TRBJ2-7
d_gene: TRBD1
CDR3aa: CASSLATGSSTYEQYF
CDR3nt: TGTGCCAGCAGCTTAGCGACAGGGAGCTCTACCTACGAGCAGTACTTC

abundance: .
v_gene: TRBV10-3
j_gene: TRBJ2-7
d_gene: TRBD1
CDR3aa: CATRTGMSEQYF
CDR3nt: TGTGCCACCAGGACAGGGATGAGTGAGCAGTACTTC

abundance: .
v_gene: TRBV7-9
j_gene: TRBJ1-6
d_gene: .
CDR3aa: CASSLGEFGEPLHF
CDR3nt: TGTGCCAGCAGCTTAGGGGAATTTGGGGAGCCCCTCCACTTT

abundance: .
v_gene: TRBV4-3
j_gene: TRBJ2-1
d_gene: TRBD1
CDR3aa: CASSQEWTGTDEQFF
CDR3nt: TGCGCCAGCAGCCAAGAATGGACAGGGACCGATGAGCAGTTCTTC

abundance: .
v_gene: TRBV14
j_gene: TRBJ2-5
d_gene: .
CDR3aa: CASSQDRRTQYF
CDR3nt: TGTGCCAGCAGCCAAGATCGTAGGACCCAGTACTTC

abundance: .
v_gene: TRBV10-3
j_gene: TRBJ2-7
d_gene: TRBD1
CDR3aa: CAISDGTGGFYEQYF
CDR3nt: TGTGCCATCAGTGACGGGACAGGGGGCTTCTACGAGCAGTACTTC

abundance: .
v_gene: TRBV29-1
j_gene: TRBJ2-2
d_gene: TRBD1
CDR3aa: CSVGPGTGTNTGELFF
CDR3nt: TGCAGCGTCGGACCCGGGACAGGGACGAACACCGGGGAGCTGTTTTTT

abundance: .
v_gene: TRBV7-8
j_gene: TRBJ2-1
d_gene: TRBD2
CDR3aa: CASILGELAGGGNEQFF
CDR3nt: TGTGCCAGCATTCTAGGAGAACTAGCGGGGGGAGGCAATGAGCAGTTCTTC

abundance: few
v_gene: TRBV5-1
j_gene: TRBJ1-6
d_gene: .
CDR3aa: CASSLESSPLHF
CDR3nt: TGCGCCAGCAGCTTGGAGAGTTCACCCCTCCACTTT

abundance: .
v_gene: TRBV27
j_gene: TRBJ1-2
d_gene: TRBD1
CDR3aa: CASSWGQNYGYTF
CDR3nt: TGTGCCAGCAGTTGGGGACAGAACTATGGCTACACCTTC

abundance: once
v_gene: TRBV30
j_gene: TRBJ1-1
d_gene: .
CDR3aa: CAWVVHGQWNTEAFF
CDR3nt: TGTGCCTGGGTGGTACACGGACAGTGGAACACTGAAGCTTTCTTT

abundance: .
v_gene: TRBV5-4
j_gene: TRBJ2-2
d_gene: .
CDR3aa: CASSWDTANTGELFF
CDR3nt: TGTGCCAGCAGCTGGGACACCGCGAACACCGGGGAGCTGTTTTTT

abundance: .
v_gene: TRBV7-6
j_gene: TRBJ2-7
d_gene: .
CDR3aa: CASSPQGGSATYEQYF
CDR3nt: TGTGCCAGCAGCCCCCAAGGAGGATCTGCGACCTACGAGCAGTACTTC

abundance: .
v_gene: TRBV20-1
j_gene: TRBJ2-2
d_gene: .
CDR3aa: CSASGITGELFF
CDR3nt: TGCAGTGCCTCAGGGATCACCGGGGAGCTGTTTTTT

abundance: .
v_gene: TRBV5-6
j_gene: TRBJ1-6
d_gene: .
CDR3aa: CASSLDWGPLHF
CDR3nt: TGTGCCAGCAGCTTGGATTGGGGTCCCCTCCACTTT

abundance: .
v_gene: TRBV30
j_gene: TRBJ2-1
d_gene: .
CDR3aa: CAWGPDPQDSNEQFF
CDR3nt: TGTGCCTGGGGTCCCGACCCCCAAGACAGCAATGAGCAGTTCTTC

abundance: .
v_gene: TRBV2
j_gene: TRBJ2-6
d_gene: .
CDR3aa: CASSQTGALSGANVLTF
CDR3nt: TGTGCCAGCAGTCAGACAGGTGCCCTCTCTGGGGCCAACGTCCTGACTTTC

abundance: .
v_gene: TRBV18
j_gene: TRBJ2-2
d_gene: .
CDR3aa: CASSPLRADTGELFF
CDR3nt: TGTGCCAGCTCACCCCTCCGGGCGGACACCGGGGAGCTGTTTTTT

abundance: once
v_gene: TRBV12-3/TRBV12-4
j_gene: TRBJ1-1
d_gene: .
CDR3aa: CASSLGPASEAFF
CDR3nt: TGTGCCAGCAGCCTTGGGCCAGCTTCTGAAGCTTTCTTT

abundance: once
v_gene: TRBV5-1
j_gene: TRBJ1-2
d_gene: .
CDR3aa: CASSSGPDGYTF
CDR3nt: TGCGCCAGCAGCTCCGGACCCGATGGCTACACCTTC

abundance: .
v_gene: TRBV12-3/TRBV12-4
j_gene: TRBJ2-5
d_gene: .
CDR3aa: CASTEGGYQETQYF
CDR3nt: TGTGCCAGCACCGAAGGAGGATACCAAGAGACCCAGTACTTC

abundance: .
v_gene: TRBV20-1
j_gene: TRBJ1-4
d_gene: TRBD1
CDR3aa: CSASGGQGTEKLFF
CDR3nt: TGCAGTGCTAGCGGAGGACAGGGTACGGAAAAACTGTTTTTT

abundance: .
v_gene: TRBV7-9
j_gene: TRBJ2-5
d_gene: .
CDR3aa: CASSPDSYQETQYF
CDR3nt: TGTGCCAGCAGCCCGGACAGTTACCAAGAGACCCAGTACTTC

abundance: .
v_gene: TRBV20-1
j_gene: TRBJ1-6
d_gene: TRBD1
CDR3aa: CSARQGIGSPLHF
CDR3nt: TGCAGTGCTCGACAGGGGATTGGCTCACCCCTCCACTTT

abundance: .
v_gene: TRBV20-1
j_gene: TRBJ1-5
d_gene: .
CDR3aa: CSARRGGGGNQPQHF
CDR3nt: TGCAGTGCCAGGAGGGGAGGTGGGGGCAATCAGCCCCAGCATTTT

abundance: once
v_gene: TRBV20-1
j_gene: TRBJ1-1
d_gene: TRBD1
CDR3aa: CSAERDRGTEAFF
CDR3nt: TGCAGTGCCGAAAGGGACAGGGGCACTGAAGCTTTCTTT

abundance: .
v_gene: TRBV5-6
j_gene: TRBJ2-3
d_gene: .
CDR3aa: CASSLGLPDTQYF
CDR3nt: TGTGCCAGCAGCTTGGGTTTACCGGATACGCAGTATTTT

abundance: .
v_gene: TRBV6-2/TRBV6-3
j_gene: TRBJ1-3
d_gene: .
CDR3aa: CASTYSGNTIYF
CDR3nt: TGTGCCAGCACCTACTCTGGAAACACCATATATTTT

abundance: .
v_gene: TRBV3-1
j_gene: TRBJ2-4
d_gene: .
CDR3aa: CASSRYSGAKNIQYF
CDR3nt: TGTGCCAGCAGCCGATATAGCGGAGCCAAAAACATTCAGTACTTC

abundance: .
v_gene: TRBV6-5
j_gene: TRBJ2-3
d_gene: .
CDR3aa: CASTLRGGPRDTQYF
CDR3nt: TGTGCCAGCACCCTACGAGGGGGACCCAGGGATACGCAGTATTTT

abundance: .
v_gene: TRBV9
j_gene: TRBJ2-7
d_gene: .
CDR3aa: CASSSNPDSSEQYF
CDR3nt: TGTGCCAGCAGCTCGAACCCGGACTCTAGCGAGCAGTACTTC

abundance: .
v_gene: TRBV4-3
j_gene: TRBJ1-6
d_gene: TRBD1
CDR3aa: CASSQEEDRGRPLHF
CDR3nt: TGCGCCAGCAGCCAAGAGGAAGACAGGGGACGGCCCCTCCACTTT

abundance: .
v_gene: TRBV20-1
j_gene: TRBJ1-2
d_gene: .
CDR3aa: CSAREGDGGYGYTF
CDR3nt: TGCAGTGCTAGAGAAGGGGACGGAGGCTATGGCTACACCTTC